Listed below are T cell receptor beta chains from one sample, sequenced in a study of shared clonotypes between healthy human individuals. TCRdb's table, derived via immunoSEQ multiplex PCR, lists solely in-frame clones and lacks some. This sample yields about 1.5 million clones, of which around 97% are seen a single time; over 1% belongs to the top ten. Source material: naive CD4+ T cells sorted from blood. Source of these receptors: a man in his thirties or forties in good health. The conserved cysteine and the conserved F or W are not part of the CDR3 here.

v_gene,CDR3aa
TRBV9,ASSVGGGTNEKLF
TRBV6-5,ASSYMVGNTEAF
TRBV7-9,ASSWSPGGLAGADTQY
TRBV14,ASSNRLAGDEQY
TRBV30,AWSRTAGGNIQY
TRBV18,ASSPLSRNTEAF
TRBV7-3,ASSSNPRTAHEQY
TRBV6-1,ASSEGSSGRYTGELF
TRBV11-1,ASSLDRERSGELF
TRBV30,AWRGRGHTDTQY
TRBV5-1,ASSPPGTSGSYEQY
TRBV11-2,ASSPREGIPSGANVLT
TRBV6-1,ATTLDGGNTEAF
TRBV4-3,ASSRRQGADLDYT
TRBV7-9,ASSRRAGPQETQY
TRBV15,ATSSYSGSYEQY
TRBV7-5,VRSTSGDSTDTQY
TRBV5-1,ASSRDRVPQEQF
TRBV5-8,ASSLWWGGVTQY
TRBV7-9,ASSSGAPNYGYT
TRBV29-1,SVDVGVDTQY
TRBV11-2,ASSFGLAGSYEQY
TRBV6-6,ASTSPGLNYGYT
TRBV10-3,AISDIKAGETEAF
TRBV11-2,ASSFGGSNQPQH
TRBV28,ASSIKRYEQY
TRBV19,ASSTVREKLF
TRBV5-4,ASSRDSLTYEQY
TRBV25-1,ASSDQGGGPYEQY
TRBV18,ASSPHMMTGLTNEQF
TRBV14,ASSTLGAGGRNEQF
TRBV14,ASSPGHSYEQY
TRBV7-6,ASSLRHRGNSLIPTYEQY
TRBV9,ASSVDGRRGETQY
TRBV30,AWSVGGLPEQF
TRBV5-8,ASSFGIMGPDEQY
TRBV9,ASSGLRTGPSGNEQF
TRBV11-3,ASSLGTGGIADTQY
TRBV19,ASSHVGFEQY
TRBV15,AASLSRNTQY
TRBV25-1,ASIEKGMAF